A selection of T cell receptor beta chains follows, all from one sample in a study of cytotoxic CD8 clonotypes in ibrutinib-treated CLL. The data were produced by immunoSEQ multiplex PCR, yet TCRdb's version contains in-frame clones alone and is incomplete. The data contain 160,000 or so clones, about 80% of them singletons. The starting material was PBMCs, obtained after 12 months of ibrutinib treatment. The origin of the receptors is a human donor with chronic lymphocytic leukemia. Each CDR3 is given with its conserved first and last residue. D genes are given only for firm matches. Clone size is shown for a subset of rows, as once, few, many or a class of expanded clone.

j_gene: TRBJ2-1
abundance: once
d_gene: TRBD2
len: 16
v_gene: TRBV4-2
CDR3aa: CASSQDSGTNYNEQFF
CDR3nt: TGTGCCAGCAGCCAAGATAGCGGGACTAACTACAATGAGCAGTTCTTC

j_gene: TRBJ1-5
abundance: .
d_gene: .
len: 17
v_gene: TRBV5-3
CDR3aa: CARSSLRTRHDNQPQHF
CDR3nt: TGTGCCAGAAGCTCGTTAAGGACACGCCATGACAATCAGCCCCAGCATTTT

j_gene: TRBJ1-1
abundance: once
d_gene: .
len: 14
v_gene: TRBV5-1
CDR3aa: CASSYSGMNTEAFF
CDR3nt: TGCGCCAGCAGCTATTCAGGTATGAACACTGAAGCTTTCTTT

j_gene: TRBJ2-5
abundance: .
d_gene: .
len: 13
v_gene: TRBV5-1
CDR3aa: CASSWRARETQYF
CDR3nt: TGCGCCAGCAGCTGGAGGGCGAGAGAGACCCAGTACTTC

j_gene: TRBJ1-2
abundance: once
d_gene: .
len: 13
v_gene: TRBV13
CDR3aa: CASSRLGGNGYTF
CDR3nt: TGTGCCAGCAGCCGCCTAGGAGGGAATGGCTACACCTTC

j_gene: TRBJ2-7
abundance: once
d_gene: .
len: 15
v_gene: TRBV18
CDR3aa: CASSPPARVAYEQYF
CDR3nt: TGTGCCAGCTCACCACCGGCCAGGGTAGCCTACGAGCAGTACTTC

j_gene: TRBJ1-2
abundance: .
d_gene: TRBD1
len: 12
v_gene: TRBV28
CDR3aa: CATFRGNHGYTF
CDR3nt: TGTGCCACCTTCAGGGGGAACCATGGCTACACCTTC

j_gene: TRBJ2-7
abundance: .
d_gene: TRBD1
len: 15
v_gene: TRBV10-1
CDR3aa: CASRPWTGGGIEQYF
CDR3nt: TGCGCCAGCAGACCCTGGACAGGGGGTGGTATCGAGCAGTACTTC

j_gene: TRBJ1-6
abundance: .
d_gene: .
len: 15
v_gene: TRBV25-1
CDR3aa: CASSEYGQGNSPLHF
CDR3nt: TGTGCCAGCAGTGAATACGGGCAGGGTAATTCACCCCTCCACTTT

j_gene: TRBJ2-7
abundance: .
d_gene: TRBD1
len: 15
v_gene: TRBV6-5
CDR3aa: CASSYSTGLGHEQYF
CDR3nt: TGTGCCAGCAGTTACTCGACAGGGCTGGGGCACGAGCAGTACTTC

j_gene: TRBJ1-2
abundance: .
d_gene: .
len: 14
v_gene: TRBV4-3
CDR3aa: CASSQGVPEAGYTF
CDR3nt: TGCGCCAGCAGCCAAGGTGTCCCCGAGGCAGGCTACACCTTC

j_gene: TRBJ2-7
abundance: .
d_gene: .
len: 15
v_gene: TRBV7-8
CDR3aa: CASSLGRAVAYEQYF
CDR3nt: TGTGCCAGCAGCCTCGGCAGGGCAGTAGCCTACGAGCAGTACTTC

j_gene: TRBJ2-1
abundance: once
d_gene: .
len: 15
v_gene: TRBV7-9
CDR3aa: CASSLGDRQFDEQFF
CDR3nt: TGTGCCAGCAGCTTAGGGGATCGTCAGTTTGATGAGCAGTTCTTC

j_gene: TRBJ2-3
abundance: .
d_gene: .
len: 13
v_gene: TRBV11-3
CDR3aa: CASSLEERDTQYF
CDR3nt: TGTGCCAGCAGCTTAGAAGAAAGAGATACGCAGTATTTT

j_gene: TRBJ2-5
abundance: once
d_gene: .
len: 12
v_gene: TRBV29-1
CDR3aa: CSGGPLTGAQYF
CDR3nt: TGCAGCGGTGGCCCCCTAACCGGGGCCCAGTACTTC

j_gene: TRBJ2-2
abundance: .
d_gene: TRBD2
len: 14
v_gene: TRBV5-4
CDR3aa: CASSSVGGAGELFF
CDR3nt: TGTGCCAGCAGCTCCGTGGGGGGGGCCGGGGAGCTGTTTTTT

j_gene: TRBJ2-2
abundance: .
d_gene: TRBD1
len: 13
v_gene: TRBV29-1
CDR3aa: CSVTGTASGELFF
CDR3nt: TGCAGCGTCACCGGGACAGCCTCCGGGGAGCTGTTTTTT

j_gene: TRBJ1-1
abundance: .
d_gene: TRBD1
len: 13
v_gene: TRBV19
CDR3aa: CASTGQGWSEAFF
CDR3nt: TGTGCCAGCACGGGACAGGGTTGGTCTGAAGCTTTCTTT

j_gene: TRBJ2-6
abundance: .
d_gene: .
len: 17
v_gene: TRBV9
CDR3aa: CASSLKSSRSGANVLTF
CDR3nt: TGTGCCAGCAGCTTGAAGAGTTCCCGCTCTGGGGCCAACGTCCTGACTTTC

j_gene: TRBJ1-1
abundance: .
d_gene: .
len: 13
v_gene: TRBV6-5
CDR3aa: CASSYSGTARAFF
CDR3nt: TGTGCCAGCAGTTACTCCGGCACGGCGCGAGCTTTCTTT

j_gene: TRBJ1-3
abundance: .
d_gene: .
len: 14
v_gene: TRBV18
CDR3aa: CASSSGISGNTIYF
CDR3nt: TGTGCCAGCTCCTCAGGGATCTCTGGAAACACCATATATTTT

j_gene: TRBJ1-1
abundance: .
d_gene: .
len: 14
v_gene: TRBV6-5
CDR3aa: CASSTGQLNTEAFF
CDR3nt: TGTGCCAGCAGTACCGGACAGCTGAACACTGAAGCTTTCTTT

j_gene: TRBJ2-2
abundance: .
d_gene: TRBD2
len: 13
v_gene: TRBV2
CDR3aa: CASFGREAGELFF
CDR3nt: TGTGCCAGCTTTGGACGGGAGGCCGGGGAGCTGTTTTTT

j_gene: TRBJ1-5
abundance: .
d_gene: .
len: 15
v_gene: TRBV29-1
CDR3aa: CSVEAGGTGNQPQHF
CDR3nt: TGCAGCGTTGAAGCGGGGGGCACGGGCAATCAGCCCCAGCATTTT

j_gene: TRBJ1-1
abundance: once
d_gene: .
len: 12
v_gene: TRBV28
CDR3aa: CASSFSGLEAFF
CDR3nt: TGTGCCAGCAGTTTTTCCGGGCTTGAAGCTTTCTTT

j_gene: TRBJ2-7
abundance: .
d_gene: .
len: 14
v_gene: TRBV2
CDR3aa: CASSYLEGVHEQYF
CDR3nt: TGTGCCAGCAGCTACCTCGAAGGGGTACACGAGCAGTACTTC

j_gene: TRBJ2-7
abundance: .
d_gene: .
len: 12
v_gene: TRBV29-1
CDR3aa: CSVSGVGHEQYF
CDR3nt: TGCAGCGTCTCAGGGGTAGGGCACGAGCAGTACTTC

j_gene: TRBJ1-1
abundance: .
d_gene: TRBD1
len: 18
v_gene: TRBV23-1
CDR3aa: CASSQSGGRPLAHTEAFF
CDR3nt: TGCGCCAGCAGTCAATCAGGGGGCCGACCCTTGGCTCACACTGAAGCTTTCTTT

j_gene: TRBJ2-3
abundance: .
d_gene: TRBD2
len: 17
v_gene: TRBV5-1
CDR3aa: CASSLDRLAGGPDTQYF
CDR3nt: TGCGCCAGCAGCTTGGACAGACTAGCGGGGGGGCCAGATACGCAGTATTTT

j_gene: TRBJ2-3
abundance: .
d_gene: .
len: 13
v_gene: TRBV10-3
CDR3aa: CAIRTLWEDTQYF
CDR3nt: TGTGCCATCAGGACCCTTTGGGAGGATACGCAGTATTTT

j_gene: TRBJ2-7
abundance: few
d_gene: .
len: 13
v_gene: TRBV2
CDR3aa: CASSADLGYEQYF
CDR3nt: TGTGCCAGCAGTGCGGACCTCGGATACGAGCAGTACTTC

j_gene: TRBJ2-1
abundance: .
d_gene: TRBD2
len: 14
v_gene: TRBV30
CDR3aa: CAWEQGLAGNEQFF
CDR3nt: TGTGCCTGGGAACAGGGACTAGCTGGGAATGAGCAGTTCTTC

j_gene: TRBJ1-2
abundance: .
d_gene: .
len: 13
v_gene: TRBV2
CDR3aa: CASSETGRKGYTF
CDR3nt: TGTGCCAGCAGTGAAACCGGGAGGAAAGGCTACACCTTC

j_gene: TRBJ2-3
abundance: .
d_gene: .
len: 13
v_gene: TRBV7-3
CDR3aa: CASSLGASDTQYF
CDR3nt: TGTGCCAGCAGTCTCGGAGCTTCGGATACGCAGTATTTT

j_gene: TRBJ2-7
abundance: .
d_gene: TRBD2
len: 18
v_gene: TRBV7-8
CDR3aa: CAVGGGWGLAGSGGEQYF
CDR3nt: TGTGCCGTCGGAGGAGGATGGGGACTAGCGGGATCCGGGGGCGAGCAGTACTTC

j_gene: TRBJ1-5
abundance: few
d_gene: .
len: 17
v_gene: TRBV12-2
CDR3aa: CASRLGTGGNSNQPQHF
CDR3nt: TGTGCAAGTCGCCTAGGGACAGGGGGCAACAGCAATCAGCCCCAGCATTTT

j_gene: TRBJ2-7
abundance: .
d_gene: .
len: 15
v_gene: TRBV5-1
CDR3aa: CASSPDGSGTYEQYF
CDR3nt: TGCGCCAGCAGCCCCGATGGGTCGGGGACCTACGAGCAGTACTTC

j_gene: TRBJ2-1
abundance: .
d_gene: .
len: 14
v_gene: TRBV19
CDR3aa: CASSAVIPPNEQFF
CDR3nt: TGTGCCAGTAGCGCTGTAATCCCCCCCAATGAGCAGTTCTTC

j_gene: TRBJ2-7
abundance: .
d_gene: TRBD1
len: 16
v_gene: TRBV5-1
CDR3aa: CASSLRTGLISYEQYF
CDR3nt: TGCGCCAGCAGCTTGCGGACAGGACTCATCTCCTACGAGCAGTACTTC

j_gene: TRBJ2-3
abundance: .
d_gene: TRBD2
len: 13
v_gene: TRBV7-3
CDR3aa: CATSGGPTDTQYF
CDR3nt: TGTGCCACGTCGGGGGGACCCACAGATACGCAGTATTTT

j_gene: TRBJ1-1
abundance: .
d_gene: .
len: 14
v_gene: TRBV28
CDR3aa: CASSPPRVTNEAFF
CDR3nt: TGTGCCAGCAGTCCGCCGAGGGTTACCAATGAAGCTTTCTTT

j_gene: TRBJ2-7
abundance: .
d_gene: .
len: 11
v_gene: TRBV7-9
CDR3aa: CASSLYLEQYF
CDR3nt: TGTGCCAGCAGCTTGTATCTCGAGCAGTACTTC

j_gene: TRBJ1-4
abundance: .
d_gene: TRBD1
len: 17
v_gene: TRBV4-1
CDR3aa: CASSLGQGERAAGKLFF
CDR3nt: TGCGCCAGCAGCCTGGGACAGGGCGAGAGGGCGGCTGGAAAACTGTTTTTT

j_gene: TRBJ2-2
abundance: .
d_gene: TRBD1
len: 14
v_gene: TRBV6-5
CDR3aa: CASMTGDLTGELFF
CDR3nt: TGTGCCAGCATGACAGGGGACCTCACCGGGGAGCTGTTTTTT

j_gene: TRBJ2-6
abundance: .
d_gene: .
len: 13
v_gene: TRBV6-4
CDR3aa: CASSESGANVLTF
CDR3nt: TGTGCCAGCAGTGAGTCAGGGGCCAACGTCCTGACTTTC

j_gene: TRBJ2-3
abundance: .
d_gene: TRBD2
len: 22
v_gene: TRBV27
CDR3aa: CASSLSPLFLQTSGPHTDTQYF
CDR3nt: TGTGCCAGCAGTTTATCGCCCCTCTTTCTACAGACTAGCGGGCCCCACACAGATACGCAGTATTTT

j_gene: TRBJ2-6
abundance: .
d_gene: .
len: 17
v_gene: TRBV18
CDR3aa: CASSPGLTPSGANVLTF
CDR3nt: TGTGCCAGCTCGCCCGGCCTCACTCCCTCTGGGGCCAACGTCCTGACTTTC

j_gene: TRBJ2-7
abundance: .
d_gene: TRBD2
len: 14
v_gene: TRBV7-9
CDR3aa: CASSLASGSYEQYF
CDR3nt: TGTGCCAGCAGCTTGGCTAGCGGTAGCTACGAGCAGTACTTC